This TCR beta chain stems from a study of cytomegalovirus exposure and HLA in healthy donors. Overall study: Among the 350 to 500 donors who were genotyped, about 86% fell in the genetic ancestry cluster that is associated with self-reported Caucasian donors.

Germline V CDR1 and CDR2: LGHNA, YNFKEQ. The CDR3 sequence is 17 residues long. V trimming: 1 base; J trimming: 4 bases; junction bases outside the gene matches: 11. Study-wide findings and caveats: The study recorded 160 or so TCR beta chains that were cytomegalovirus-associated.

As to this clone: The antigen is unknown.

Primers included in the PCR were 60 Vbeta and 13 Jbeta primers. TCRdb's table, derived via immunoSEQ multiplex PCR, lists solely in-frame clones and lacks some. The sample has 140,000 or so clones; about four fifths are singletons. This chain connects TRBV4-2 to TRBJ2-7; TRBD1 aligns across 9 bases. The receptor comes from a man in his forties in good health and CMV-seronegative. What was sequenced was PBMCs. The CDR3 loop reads CASSQVVQGAPIYEQYF. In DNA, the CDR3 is TGTGCCAGCAGCCAAGTTGTACAGGGGGCTCCGATATACGAGCAGTACTTC.